These 7 T cell receptor beta chains were all obtained from the same sample, sequenced in a study of T-cell reconstitution after alpha-beta-depleted transplantation in children. The authors prepared the TCRbeta library with unique molecular identifiers. TCRdb itself ran the PCR reads through MiXCR, one entry per CDR3 protein. The sample holds 250,000 to 300,000 distinct CDR3 sequences, roughly 12% seen once. The source was peripheral blood, collected 180 days after TCRalphabeta/CD19-depleted stem cell transplant. Receptors were obtained from a male patient under 10 years old who had a stem cell transplant for chronic granulomatous disease, so the T cells may come from the graft donor.

This clonotype turned up a few times. The chain uses TRBV5-1 and TRBJ2-2; a possible D gene is TRBD2 (5 bases). The V gene's germline CDR1 is SGHRS and CDR2 YFSETQ. The CDR3 runs 14 residues. V was shortened by 7 bases and J by 4 bases, with 14 bases between the two germline ends. CDR3: CASSSGELTGELFF. In DNA, the CDR3 is TGCGCCAGCTCCTCCGGGGAGCTCACCGGGGAGCTGTTTTTT.

In its sample, this clonotype was seen many times. The chain has TRBV5-5 and TRBJ2-1, with TRBD2 matching 8 bases. The CDR3 loop spans 14 amino acids. V lost 2 bases, J lost 8 bases, and 6 bases stayed unmatched. Per the germline V gene, CDR1 is SGHKS and CDR2 is YYEKEE (reference sequence). CDR3 sequence (DNA): TGTGCCAGCAGCTTCCTAGCGGGTGCGGATGAGCAGTTCTTC. It encodes CASSFLAGADEQFF.

The chain combines TRBV6-5 with TRBJ2-1; D is uncertain. Trimming pared 0 bases from V and 5 bases from J, leaving 20 bases between. CDR3 length equals 18 residues. Germline loops: CDR1 MNHEY, CDR2 SVGAGI. The CDR3 DNA reads TGTGCCAGCAGTTACTCGATTTTGGTGCTAGAGCGCCACAATGAGCAGTTCTTC. This sequence encodes CASSYSILVLERHNEQFF.

This clonotype showed up just a few times. The chain combines TRBV18 with TRBJ2-7, with a tentative D call TRBD1 (5 bases). The CDR3 runs 16 residues. The V gene's germline CDR1 is KGHSH and CDR2 LQKENI. Trimming took off 1 base at V and 1 base at J, with 14 bases between the two ends. The CDR3 loop is CASSPRYGHGSYEQYF. The CDR3 nucleotides are TGTGCCAGCTCACCACGTTACGGACACGGGTCCTACGAGCAGTACTTC.

This clonotype was observed many times. The genes are TRBV15 and TRBJ2-7; TRBD1 or TRBD2 may be the D gene (6 bases each). Trimming took off 1 base at V and 3 bases at J, with 13 bases between the two ends. The CDR3 is made up of 15 amino acids. Germline V gene sequence: CDR1 LNHNV, CDR2 YYDKDF (reference sequence). The CDR3 sequence: CATSRARGLGYEQYF. CDR3 nucleotide sequence: TGTGCCACCAGCAGAGCCCGGGGGCTCGGCTACGAGCAGTACTTC.

This clonotype was detected many times. V gene TRBV19 combines with J gene TRBJ1-5; D is undetermined. This CDR3 comprises 15 residues. V lost 3 bases, J lost 4 bases, and 13 bases lay in between. Germline loops: CDR1 LNHDA, CDR2 SQIVND (reference sequence). DNA of the CDR3: TGTGCCAGTAGTATCTACAGTACCCCTAATCAGCCCCAGCATTTT. Translation: CASSIYSTPNQPQHF.

In its sample, this clonotype was seen many times. This rearrangement joins TRBV5-1 to TRBJ2-3; 13 bases match TRBD2. The CDR3 extends over 16 amino acids. The junction had 5 bases not matched to a gene; V was cut back by 0 bases and J by 7 bases. Germline V gene sequence: CDR1 SGHRS, CDR2 YFSETQ. CDR3 in amino acids: CASSLELAGGHHTQYF. In DNA form, the CDR3 reads TGCGCCAGCAGCTTGGAACTAGCGGGAGGGCATCATACGCAGTATTTT.